This note documents a single T cell receptor (beta chain) sequence. These data originate in a study of blood T cells in healthy people across ages. A sample-barcoded 5' primer and a J-beta primer mix were used in a second PCR of about 7 to 11 cycles. TCRdb re-called the 5' RACE reads with MiXCR, one entry per CDR3 protein. The sample has some 1,500,000 distinct CDR3 sequences; roughly 43% are singletons. From germline, CDR1 is SGDLS and CDR2 YYNGEE. The CDR3 has 17 residues. V was shortened by 4 bases and J by 0 bases, with 17 bases between the two germline ends. V usage is TRBV9 and J usage is TRBJ2-1; TRBD2 is a possible D gene (6 bases). The origin of this receptor is a woman between 18 and 29 years old in good health. The sample taken for sequencing was blood. DNA for the CDR3: TGTGCCAGCAGCAAATCGACTCTAGCGCTCTCCTACAATGAGCAGTTCTTC. Translated: CASSKSTLALSYNEQFF.